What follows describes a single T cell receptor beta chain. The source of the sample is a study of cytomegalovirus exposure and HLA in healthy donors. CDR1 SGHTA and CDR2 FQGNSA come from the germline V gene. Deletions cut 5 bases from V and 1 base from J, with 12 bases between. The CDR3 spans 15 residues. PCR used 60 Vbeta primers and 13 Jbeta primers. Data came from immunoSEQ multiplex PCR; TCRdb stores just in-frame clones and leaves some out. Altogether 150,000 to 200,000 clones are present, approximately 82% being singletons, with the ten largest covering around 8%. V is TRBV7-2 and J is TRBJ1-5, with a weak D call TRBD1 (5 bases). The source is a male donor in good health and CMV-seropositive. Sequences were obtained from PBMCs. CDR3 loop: CASSQDSRSNQPQHF. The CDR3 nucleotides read TGTGCCAGCAGCCAAGACAGCCGGAGCAATCAGCCCCAGCATTTT.